A selection of T cell receptor beta chains follows, all from one sample in a study of blood T cell repertoires in COVID-19. Produced via immunoSEQ multiplex PCR; TCRdb's table is partial and in-frame only. The table includes under 300,000 clones, 85% detected once. The sequencing input was peripheral blood. The receptors shown here come from a human donor in a cohort sampled during active COVID-19. Both conserved end residues are part of each CDR3. D genes are given only for firm matches. Rows give clone size only sometimes, using once, few, many, or a class for an expanded clone.

v_call	d_call	j_call	clone_size	cdr3_nt	cdr3_aa
TRBV12-5	-	TRBJ2-3	-	TGTGCTAGTGGCTCGGGACTCCGTAGCACAGATACGCAGTATTTT	CASGSGLRSTDTQYF
TRBV3-1/TRBV3-2	-	TRBJ1-3	-	TGTGCCAGCAGCCAACGGGGAGGGGGATCTGGAAACACCATATATTTT	CASSQRGGGSGNTIYF
TRBV5-6	TRBD1	TRBJ1-1	once	TGTGCCAGCAGCCCAGGGACAGTCAACACTGAAGCTTTCTTT	CASSPGTVNTEAFF
TRBV19	TRBD2	TRBJ2-1	-	TGTGCCAGTAGTATAGGGACTAGCGGAGGCAATGAGCAGTTCTTC	CASSIGTSGGNEQFF
TRBV5-4	TRBD1	TRBJ1-5	-	TGTGCCAGCAGCCGGGAGGGGGCGCATCAGCCCCAGCATTTT	CASSREGAHQPQHF
TRBV6-5	TRBD1	TRBJ1-1	few	TGTGCCAGCAGTTTCCGGGACAGGGGCACTGAAGCTTTCTTT	CASSFRDRGTEAFF
TRBV5-4	TRBD2	TRBJ2-1	-	TGTGCCAGCAGCGCTGCGGGGGGGGTCTCCTACAATGAGCAGTTCTTC	CASSAAGGVSYNEQFF
TRBV3-1/TRBV3-2	TRBD2	TRBJ2-7	many	TGTGCCAGCAGCCGACTAGCGGGAGTCCGGTACGAGCAGTACTTC	CASSRLAGVRYEQYF
TRBV29-1	-	TRBJ2-7	-	TGCAGCGTTGAACCCTCTGCAGGGAACGAGCAGTACTTC	CSVEPSAGNEQYF
TRBV4-3	-	TRBJ2-7	-	TGCGCCAGCAGCCAAGACCAGGGGGGCACCTCCTACGAGCAGTACTTC	CASSQDQGGTSYEQYF
TRBV7-2	-	TRBJ2-3	-	TGTGCCAGCAGCTGGGGAGGCCGCACAGATACGCAGTATTTT	CASSWGGRTDTQYF
TRBV27	-	TRBJ1-1	few	TGTGCCAGCAGGAAGGGGTGGGTGAACACTGAAGCTTTCTTT	CASRKGWVNTEAFF
TRBV7-9	TRBD2	TRBJ2-3	-	TGTGCCAGCAGCTTAGTGGAGACTAGCGTGGGGGCGAATACGCAGTATTTT	CASSLVETSVGANTQYF
TRBV5-1	TRBD1	TRBJ1-6	-	TGCGCCAGTCATCCCTACAGCGGGACAGGAGATTCACCCCTCCACTTT	CASHPYSGTGDSPLHF
TRBV7-9	-	TRBJ1-5	-	TGTGCCAGCAGCTTAGAGGGAGGAGGTCAGCCCCAGCATTTT	CASSLEGGGQPQHF
TRBV5-1	TRBD1	TRBJ2-7	-	TGCGCCAGCAGCTTGTCCCAGGGGGCGTACGGCGAGCAGTACTTC	CASSLSQGAYGEQYF
TRBV28	TRBD1	TRBJ2-1	-	TGTGCCAGCAGTTTAACAGGGGTGTCAGTAAATGAGCAGTTCTTC	CASSLTGVSVNEQFF
TRBV5-5	-	TRBJ1-2	-	TGTGCCAGCAGCTTGGGCCGGGAAGGGACTGGACATGGCTACACCTTC	CASSLGREGTGHGYTF
TRBV9	TRBD2	TRBJ2-1	-	TGTGCCAGCAGCGTAGTGCTAGCGGGAGGTATCAATGAGCAGTTCTTC	CASSVVLAGGINEQFF
TRBV7-2	-	TRBJ2-4	-	TGTGCCAGCAGGTCCCCGGGTCTAGCCAAAAACATTCAGTACTTC	CASRSPGLAKNIQYF
TRBV12-5	-	TRBJ2-1	-	TGTGCTAGTGGTTTGGCCTACTTATCTGAGCAGTTCTTC	CASGLAYLSEQFF
TRBV9	-	TRBJ2-2	-	TGTGCCAGCAGCGTAGGGCATCCCGGGGAGCTGTTTTTT	CASSVGHPGELFF
TRBV9	TRBD2	TRBJ2-1	-	TGTGCCAGCCCGGGACTAGCGGGAGGGCCGGGTTACAATGAGCAGTTCTTC	CASPGLAGGPGYNEQFF
TRBV18	TRBD2	TRBJ2-7	-	TGTGCCAGCCATGGAGCGGGAGTGGACGAGCAGTACTTC	CASHGAGVDEQYF
TRBV20-1	TRBD2	TRBJ2-1	-	TGCAGTGCTAGTCGTCGGGAGGGCCCTCAGGATGAGCAGTTCTTC	CSASRREGPQDEQFF
TRBV14	TRBD1	TRBJ2-2	-	TGTGCCAGCCGGGACAGTTCCTATACCGGGGAGCTGTTTTTT	CASRDSSYTGELFF
TRBV4-2	TRBD2	TRBJ2-5	-	TGTGCCAGCAGCCAAGACTTTCCAGCGGGAGGTCCAGAGACCCAGTACTTC	CASSQDFPAGGPETQYF
TRBV25-1	-	TRBJ2-2	-	TGTGCCAGCCGCGAGGGAGCCGGGGAGCTGTTTTTT	CASREGAGELFF
TRBV18	TRBD1	TRBJ1-1	-	TGTGCCAGCTCACCACAGACAGGGGGCCCCATCACTGAAGCTTTCTTT	CASSPQTGGPITEAFF
TRBV28	-	TRBJ2-7	-	TGTGCCAGCAGGCCCGCCGGGACAATTCCCTACGAGCAGTACTTC	CASRPAGTIPYEQYF
TRBV7-2	-	TRBJ2-7	-	TGTGCCAGCAGCTTAGCCCCTAGCGTCCCGACTTACGAGCAGTACTTC	CASSLAPSVPTYEQYF
TRBV7-3	TRBD2	TRBJ2-7	-	TGTGCCAGCAGCTTAGGCGGGGGTGGCTACGAGCAGTACTTC	CASSLGGGGYEQYF
TRBV19	-	TRBJ2-6	-	TGTGCCAGTAGTATGGGACACCCGAGCTCTGGGGCCAACGTCCTGACTTTC	CASSMGHPSSGANVLTF
TRBV9	-	TRBJ2-3	-	TGTGCCAGCAGCGTAGACAGCAGCACAGATACGCAGTATTTT	CASSVDSSTDTQYF
TRBV27	TRBD2	TRBJ2-7	-	TGTGCCAGCAGTCCCGTTATAGCGGGAGGTCGCTACGAGCAGTACTTC	CASSPVIAGGRYEQYF
TRBV9	-	TRBJ2-1	-	TGTGCCAGCAGCGTAGTGAGAGGTGAGCAGTTCTTC	CASSVVRGEQFF
TRBV5-4	TRBD2	TRBJ2-1	-	TGTGCCAGCAGCTTCGGGCTAGCGGGAGGTAATGAGCAGTTCTTC	CASSFGLAGGNEQFF
TRBV7-2	TRBD1	TRBJ2-1	-	TGTGCCAGCATCCCCGACAGGGGATCATACAATGAGCAGTTCTTC	CASIPDRGSYNEQFF
TRBV18	TRBD1	TRBJ2-3	few	TGTGCCAGCTCACCGGGACAGGGAATCGATACGCAGTATTTT	CASSPGQGIDTQYF
TRBV9	-	TRBJ1-4	-	TGTGCCAGCAGCCAGGGGTCGGGGAGAACTAATGAAAAACTGTTTTTT	CASSQGSGRTNEKLFF
TRBV25-1	TRBD2	TRBJ2-3	-	TGTGCCAGCAGGGCGGGGGGTTCTAGCACAGATACGCAGTATTTT	CASRAGGSSTDTQYF
TRBV5-6	TRBD1	TRBJ2-7	-	TGTGCCAGCAGCTTGACAGGGGGTCTCTACGAGCAGTACTTC	CASSLTGGLYEQYF
TRBV4-2	TRBD1	TRBJ1-1	-	TGTGCCAGCAGCCAAGATCACACAGGGGAATACACTGAAGCTTTCTTT	CASSQDHTGEYTEAFF
TRBV2	-	TRBJ1-4	few	TGTGCCAGCAGTGACTTTGGCGGCGAAAAACTGTTTTTT	CASSDFGGEKLFF
TRBV19	-	TRBJ1-5	-	TGTGCCAGTAGTATACCCCTAGGAAGCAATCAGCCCCAGCATTTT	CASSIPLGSNQPQHF
TRBV6-2/TRBV6-3	TRBD2	TRBJ2-5	-	TGTGCCAGCAGCCGAGGACTAGCGGAAGAGACCCAGTACTTC	CASSRGLAEETQYF
TRBV28	TRBD1	TRBJ2-7	-	TGTGCCAGCAGTACATCCGGACAGGGTAATTCCTACGAGCAGTACTTC	CASSTSGQGNSYEQYF
TRBV12-3/TRBV12-4	-	TRBJ1-4	-	TGTGCCAGCAGTTTAAGTGGGGCGGAAAAACTGTTTTTT	CASSLSGAEKLFF
TRBV27	-	TRBJ1-6	-	TGTGCCAGCAGACTCTCGGGTTCACCCCTCCACTTT	CASRLSGSPLHF
TRBV29-1	-	TRBJ2-7	-	TGCAGCGTTGAAGGGACAGTTAGCGAGCAGTACTTC	CSVEGTVSEQYF
TRBV5-3	-	TRBJ1-5	-	TGTGCCAGAACCCCCAACCGAGGGGGGGTGCAGCCCCAGCATTTT	CARTPNRGGVQPQHF
TRBV6-6	-	TRBJ2-7	-	TGTGCCAGCAGGAAACCCGGCTCCTACGAGCAGTACTTC	CASRKPGSYEQYF
TRBV7-9	-	TRBJ1-5	-	TGTGCCAGCAGCTTATCCAGTGATCAGCCCCAGCATTTT	CASSLSSDQPQHF
TRBV4-3	TRBD1	TRBJ1-4	many	TGCGCCAGCAGCGAGCAGGGGGCTCCGGATGAAAAACTGTTTTTT	CASSEQGAPDEKLFF